A selection of T cell receptor beta chains follows, all from one sample in a study of cytomegalovirus exposure and HLA in healthy donors. The table came from immunoSEQ multiplex PCR; TCRdb's copy has only in-frame clones and leaves some out. Its table records 120,000 to 150,000 clones. Sequenced: PBMCs. The receptor source for this set is a woman aged 50 to 60 in good health and CMV-seronegative. Both conserved end residues are part of each CDR3. Each record gives: CDR3 protein, CDR3 DNA, D gene, J gene, V gene. The D gene is left open where the match is weak.

cdr3_aa: CASSLALTLAEETQYF
cdr3_nt: TGCGCCAGCAGCTTGGCTTTGACTTTAGCCGAAGAGACCCAGTACTTC
d_call: .
j_call: TRBJ2-5
v_call: TRBV5-1

cdr3_aa: CASSFLRLAGGLEQFF
cdr3_nt: TGTGCCAGCAGCTTCCTAAGACTAGCGGGAGGGCTTGAGCAGTTCTTC
d_call: TRBD2
j_call: TRBJ2-1
v_call: TRBV5-6

cdr3_aa: CASRQPVEEPNEKLFF
cdr3_nt: TGCGCCAGCAGGCAACCGGTGGAGGAACCTAATGAAAAACTGTTTTTT
d_call: .
j_call: TRBJ1-4
v_call: TRBV4-1

cdr3_aa: CASSETGEGYNEQFF
cdr3_nt: TGTGCCAGCAGCGAGACAGGGGAGGGGTACAATGAGCAGTTCTTC
d_call: .
j_call: TRBJ2-1
v_call: TRBV13

cdr3_aa: CASSPRTGNYGYTF
cdr3_nt: TGTGCCAGCAGTCCCCGGACGGGAAACTATGGCTACACCTTC
d_call: .
j_call: TRBJ1-2
v_call: TRBV13

cdr3_aa: CASSEWEKSEQYF
cdr3_nt: TGTGCCAGCAGCGAGTGGGAGAAGTCCGAGCAGTACTTC
d_call: .
j_call: TRBJ2-7
v_call: TRBV7-9

cdr3_aa: CASSNGQMGTQYF
cdr3_nt: TGTGCCAGCAGCAACGGACAGATGGGGACCCAGTACTTC
d_call: .
j_call: TRBJ2-5
v_call: TRBV7-6

cdr3_aa: CASSVGTGDQPQHF
cdr3_nt: TGTGCCAGCAGCGTAGGGACAGGCGATCAGCCCCAGCATTTT
d_call: TRBD1
j_call: TRBJ1-5
v_call: TRBV9

cdr3_aa: CASSRRGFGYTF
cdr3_nt: TGTGCCAGCAGCCGGCGGGGGTTTGGCTACACCTTC
d_call: .
j_call: TRBJ1-2
v_call: TRBV7-2

cdr3_aa: CASSSDRADLNYGYTF
cdr3_nt: TGTGCCAGCAGTTCGGACAGGGCGGATCTCAACTATGGCTACACCTTC
d_call: TRBD1
j_call: TRBJ1-2
v_call: TRBV27

cdr3_aa: CASSIVVRGGQDTQYF
cdr3_nt: TGTGCCAGTAGTATAGTAGTAAGGGGGGGCCAGGATACGCAGTATTTT
d_call: .
j_call: TRBJ2-3
v_call: TRBV19

cdr3_aa: CASSLTSGSVETQYF
cdr3_nt: TGTGCCAGCAGCCTAACTAGCGGGAGTGTGGAGACCCAGTACTTC
d_call: TRBD2
j_call: TRBJ2-5
v_call: TRBV7-2

cdr3_aa: CASSLVLGGRKIGQTQYF
cdr3_nt: TGTGCCAGCAGCTTGGTATTGGGCGGGAGAAAAATCGGGCAGACCCAGTACTTC
d_call: TRBD2
j_call: TRBJ2-5
v_call: TRBV5-6

cdr3_aa: CASIERRVSTDTQYF
cdr3_nt: TGTGCCAGCATCGAGCGCAGGGTCTCCACAGATACGCAGTATTTT
d_call: .
j_call: TRBJ2-3
v_call: TRBV7-2

cdr3_aa: CASSVDHGQGAGGYTF
cdr3_nt: TGTGCCAGCAGCGTAGATCACGGACAGGGGGCGGGTGGCTACACCTTC
d_call: TRBD1
j_call: TRBJ1-2
v_call: TRBV9

cdr3_aa: CASHGDNEQFF
cdr3_nt: TGTGCCAGCCACGGGGACAATGAGCAGTTCTTC
d_call: .
j_call: TRBJ2-1
v_call: TRBV28

cdr3_aa: CASSLAGGPDEQYF
cdr3_nt: TGTGCCAGCAGCTTAGCGGGAGGGCCCGACGAGCAGTACTTC
d_call: TRBD2
j_call: TRBJ2-7
v_call: TRBV7-2

cdr3_aa: CASSSGASRYNSPLHF
cdr3_nt: TGTGCCAGTAGTAGCGGGGCTTCTAGGTATAATTCACCCCTCCACTTT
d_call: .
j_call: TRBJ1-6
v_call: TRBV19

cdr3_aa: CAGQGLTGELFF
cdr3_nt: TGTGCCGGGCAGGGTTTAACCGGGGAGCTGTTTTTT
d_call: .
j_call: TRBJ2-2
v_call: TRBV28

cdr3_aa: CASSYGSGNYQPQHF
cdr3_nt: TGTGCCAGCAGCTATGGGTCAGGAAACTATCAGCCCCAGCATTTT
d_call: .
j_call: TRBJ1-5
v_call: TRBV5-5

cdr3_aa: CASRDRTGLQPQHF
cdr3_nt: TGTGCCAGCAGGGATCGGACAGGGCTTCAGCCCCAGCATTTT
d_call: .
j_call: TRBJ1-5
v_call: TRBV21-1

cdr3_aa: CASSAGVDYGYTF
cdr3_nt: TGTGCCAGCAGTGCGGGGGTCGACTATGGCTACACCTTC
d_call: .
j_call: TRBJ1-2
v_call: TRBV2

cdr3_aa: CATSRTGQGAGKLFF
cdr3_nt: TGTGCCACCAGCAGAACGGGACAGGGGGCTGGAAAACTGTTTTTT
d_call: TRBD1
j_call: TRBJ1-4
v_call: TRBV15

cdr3_aa: CASSPPPTGREDTQYF
cdr3_nt: TGTGCCAGCTCACCCCCTCCAACAGGGCGGGAGGATACGCAGTATTTT
d_call: .
j_call: TRBJ2-3
v_call: TRBV18

cdr3_aa: CASSEREGAWTDTQYF
cdr3_nt: TGTGCCAGCAGTGAACGAGAGGGGGCATGGACAGATACGCAGTATTTT
d_call: TRBD1
j_call: TRBJ2-3
v_call: TRBV6-1

cdr3_aa: CASSPPRRTSGSIVTGELFF
cdr3_nt: TGTGCCAGCTCACCACCCCGTCGGACTAGCGGGAGTATCGTCACCGGGGAGCTGTTTTTT
d_call: TRBD2
j_call: TRBJ2-2
v_call: TRBV18

cdr3_aa: CASSFTGDRDGYTF
cdr3_nt: TGTGCCAGCAGTTTTACGGGGGACAGAGATGGCTACACCTTC
d_call: TRBD1
j_call: TRBJ1-2
v_call: TRBV28

cdr3_aa: CASTERVRNTEAFF
cdr3_nt: TGTGCCTCTACGGAGCGGGTAAGGAACACTGAAGCTTTCTTT
d_call: .
j_call: TRBJ1-1
v_call: TRBV30

cdr3_aa: CASSLNRQGGNEKLFF
cdr3_nt: TGCGCCAGCAGCCTGAACCGACAGGGAGGTAATGAAAAACTGTTTTTT
d_call: TRBD1
j_call: TRBJ1-4
v_call: TRBV5-1

cdr3_aa: CASSSRQALKDEQFF
cdr3_nt: TGTGCCAGCAGCTCGCGACAGGCTCTCAAGGATGAGCAGTTCTTC
d_call: .
j_call: TRBJ2-1
v_call: TRBV5-4

cdr3_aa: CASPYWASGETTDTQYF
cdr3_nt: TGTGCCAGTCCTTACTGGGCTAGCGGGGAGACCACAGATACGCAGTATTTT
d_call: TRBD2
j_call: TRBJ2-3
v_call: TRBV9

cdr3_aa: CAETGRGGDAFF
cdr3_nt: TGTGCCGAAACAGGGAGGGGCGGGGATGCTTTCTTT
d_call: .
j_call: TRBJ1-1
v_call: TRBV30

cdr3_aa: CAWSGDSGREPQETQYF
cdr3_nt: TGTGCCTGGAGTGGGGATAGCGGGAGGGAGCCCCAAGAGACCCAGTACTTC
d_call: TRBD2
j_call: TRBJ2-5
v_call: TRBV30

cdr3_aa: CARQGPGNTIYF
cdr3_nt: TGTGCCCGACAGGGTCCTGGAAACACCATATATTTT
d_call: TRBD1
j_call: TRBJ1-3
v_call: TRBV30

cdr3_aa: CASSQPGQGRTDTQYF
cdr3_nt: TGTGCCAGCAGTCAGCCGGGACAGGGTCGCACAGATACGCAGTATTTT
d_call: TRBD1
j_call: TRBJ2-3
v_call: TRBV7-3

cdr3_aa: CASSQGTGGSSEAFF
cdr3_nt: TGCGCCAGCAGCCAGGGTACAGGGGGCAGTTCTGAAGCTTTCTTT
d_call: TRBD1
j_call: TRBJ1-1
v_call: TRBV5-1

cdr3_aa: CAWSAGGAGGTGELFF
cdr3_nt: TGTGCCTGGAGCGCCGGAGGGGCGGGGGGCACCGGGGAGCTGTTTTTT
d_call: TRBD2
j_call: TRBJ2-2
v_call: TRBV30

cdr3_aa: CATRLAPNEQFF
cdr3_nt: TGTGCCACCCGACTAGCCCCTAATGAGCAGTTCTTC
d_call: TRBD2
j_call: TRBJ2-1
v_call: TRBV28

cdr3_aa: CASSLGFPGSYGYTF
cdr3_nt: TGCGCCAGCAGCTTGGGGTTTCCAGGATCTTACGGCTACACCTTC
d_call: .
j_call: TRBJ1-2
v_call: TRBV5-1

cdr3_aa: CASSQGRGSAEKLFF
cdr3_nt: TGTGCCAGCAGCCAAGGGCGGGGCTCGGCTGAAAAACTGTTTTTT
d_call: .
j_call: TRBJ1-4
v_call: TRBV4-2